The clone carrying this TCR beta chain was seen a few times. Sequencing was at deep level. Assay used: immunoSEQ multiplex PCR; TCRdb lists only in-frame clones, some missing. This table has roughly 720,000 clones, about 90% appearing once. This sample stems from a study of shared clonotypes between healthy human individuals. The ends lost 3 bases at V and 4 bases at J; junction bases unmatched: 7. CDR3 length: 16 residues. Germline V CDR1 and CDR2: MNHEY, SMNVEV (reference sequence). This receptor was taken from a young man in good health. Some clones in this sample may be carry-over from other donors' samples. Sequencing input: memory CD8+ T cells from PBMCs. The subset was: CD45RO+ cells pooled with CCR7-negative TemRA cells. The chain recombines TRBV27 with TRBJ2-3; the match to TRBD2 covers 10 bases. CDR3 region: CASSFPGLARSDTQYF. The CDR3 DNA reads as TGTGCCAGCAGTTTCCCGGGACTAGCGAGATCAGATACGCAGTATTTT.